The entry below gives a single TCR beta chain sequence along with its context. The antigen is not known. Constant-region priming of around 530 ng total RNA yielded TCR beta cDNA. TCR beta libraries came from three nested multiplex PCR rounds using slightly modified ARM-PCR. TRBV1-TRBV30 forward primers and a C-beta reverse primer were used in the first two PCR rounds, which each ran for approximately 9 cycles. TCRdb processed the multiplex PCR reads anew with MiXCR; each CDR3 protein has one entry. Of about 78,000 distinct CDR3 sequences in the sample, about two thirds were seen once. The data stem from a study of tumor-infiltrating lymphocytes in primary liver carcinoma. On the study more broadly: Sample yields, roughly 3.5 to 8 million productive TCRbeta reads, were similar across the tissue types.

Study results and caveats: Tumors had a top-250-clone fraction that was significantly higher than blood (p = 0.039).

Starting material for RNA and DNA co-extraction consisted of about 19-32 mg of unsorted bulk tissue. Enrolled patients were chronically infected with HBV and treatment-naive. There were over 75% viable tumor cells in every single sample of tumor. CDR3 length: 15 amino acids. CDR1 is KGHSH, CDR2 LQKENI, per germline. J was trimmed by 6 bases and V by 3 bases; bases with no gene match: 8. V and J are TRBV18 and TRBJ2-1, with 7 bases matching TRBD1. Sequencing was done on a sample of liver tumor tissue from sampling region 4. Subset defined: tumor region T4, right-lateral pole. This TCR was recovered from a woman aged 60-75 years with primary liver carcinoma and hepatitis B virus infection. The CDR3 sequence is CASSPSGGTINEQFF. DNA for the CDR3: TGTGCCAGCTCACCTTCAGGGGGTACTATCAATGAGCAGTTCTTC.